This is a list of T cell receptor beta chains from one sample in a study of neurological immune-mediated disorders. TCRdb reprocessed the 5' RACE reads via MiXCR and lists one record per CDR3 protein. The data show about 66,000 distinct CDR3 sequences, about 4% seen once. Sequencing was done on a sample of PBMCs. The origin of the receptors is a man between 25 and 39 years old with multiple sclerosis. Each CDR3 is given with its conserved first and last residue. The D gene is left open where the match is weak. The size of a clone is reported for some rows only, either as once, few or many, or as a class for expanded clones.

V	J	size	D	DNA	CDR3
TRBV5-1	TRBJ1-2	many	TRBD1	TGCGCCAGCAGCCCTGGACAGGTGTCAAACTATGGCTACACCTTC	CASSPGQVSNYGYTF
TRBV5-8	TRBJ2-5	many	-	TGTGCCAGCAGCTTGGGGATGACGCTCCTACAAGAGACCCAGTACTTC	CASSLGMTLLQETQYF
TRBV27	TRBJ2-7	-	TRBD2	TGTGCCAGCAGTGTGGGACTAGCGGGCCACGAGCAGTACTTC	CASSVGLAGHEQYF
TRBV4-3	TRBJ2-7	-	TRBD2	TGCGCCAGCAGTCCAGGACTAGCGGGGGCCCTGGTGGAGCAGTACTTC	CASSPGLAGALVEQYF
TRBV20-1	TRBJ2-1	many	-	TGCAGTGCTGATAATGCGGAGCAGTTCTTC	CSADNAEQFF
TRBV7-2	TRBJ2-5	-	TRBD2	TGTGCCAGCAGCTTATTGGCTAGCGGGGGGGCCGGGGAGACCCAGTACTTC	CASSLLASGGAGETQYF
TRBV28	TRBJ1-1	few	-	TGTGCCAGCCGCCGGGGTCACACTGAAGCTTTCTTT	CASRRGHTEAFF
TRBV15	TRBJ2-6	many	-	TGTGCCACCAGCATCACAGGGATCTCTGGGGCCAACGTCCTGACTTTC	CATSITGISGANVLTF
TRBV5-1	TRBJ2-5	many	TRBD2	TGCGCCAGCAGCTTGGCCGGTAGCGGGGAGGAGACCCAGTACTTC	CASSLAGSGEETQYF
TRBV7-2	TRBJ1-1	many	-	TGTGCCAGCAGCTTATTGGTTTCCACTGAAGCTTTCTTT	CASSLLVSTEAFF
TRBV5-1	TRBJ2-7	few	-	TGCGCCAGCAGCTTGACGGGGGTAACCTCCTACGAGCAGTACTTC	CASSLTGVTSYEQYF
TRBV3-1	TRBJ1-1	many	-	TGTGCCAGCACCAACCAAGGGACTGAAGCTTTCTTT	CASTNQGTEAFF
TRBV4-1	TRBJ1-1	-	-	TGCGCCAGCAGCCAAGCGTTCCCCGGCGACACTGAAGCTTTCTTT	CASSQAFPGDTEAFF
TRBV5-1	TRBJ2-7	many	-	TGCGCCAGCAGCTTGGCCGGGGGCAGGGGGACCTACGAGCAGTACTTC	CASSLAGGRGTYEQYF
TRBV6-2/TRBV6-3	TRBJ2-7	many	-	TGTGCCAGCAGTTACTCGAGCGGCAGGGTGGGGGAGCAGTACTTC	CASSYSSGRVGEQYF
TRBV7-2	TRBJ1-5	many	-	TGTGCCAGCAGCCCCACCGGGGGGTACTTTCAGCCCCAGCATTTT	CASSPTGGYFQPQHF
TRBV4-1	TRBJ2-3	many	-	TGCGCCAGCAGCCAAGATCCGCCAGATACGCAGTATTTT	CASSQDPPDTQYF
TRBV18	TRBJ2-3	many	-	TGTGCCAGCTCACCGGTGGAGGGCACAGATACGCAGTATTTT	CASSPVEGTDTQYF
TRBV3-1	TRBJ2-7	many	TRBD1	TGTGCCAGCAGCCAGGGACAGGGGGCGCGAGAGCAGTACTTC	CASSQGQGAREQYF
TRBV3-1	TRBJ1-6	few	TRBD1	TGTGCCAGCAACGACAGGGGCGCTAATTCACCCCTCAACTTT	CASNDRGANSPLNF
TRBV7-9	TRBJ2-3	few	TRBD2	TGTGCCAGCAGTCCACTACTAGCGGGGGCAACAGATACGCAGTATTTT	CASSPLLAGATDTQYF
TRBV6-5	TRBJ2-7	-	-	TGTGCCAGCAGTTTGGGTTTAGGATTGGAGCAGTACTTC	CASSLGLGLEQYF
TRBV27	TRBJ1-5	many	-	TGTGCCAGCAGTTTAGGGTCTGGGCAGCCCCAGCATTTT	CASSLGSGQPQHF
TRBV7-3	TRBJ1-6	many	TRBD1	TGTGCCAGCAGCCCGAAGGGACAGGGGAATTCACCCCTCCACTTT	CASSPKGQGNSPLHF
TRBV4-3	TRBJ1-1	many	-	TGCGCCAGCAGCCAAGATCTAGGAAGGGGAAAAACTGAAGCTTTCTTT	CASSQDLGRGKTEAFF
TRBV9	TRBJ2-2	many	TRBD2	TGTGCCAGCAGCGCTAGCGGGGGGGCCGTCGGGGAGCTGTTTTTT	CASSASGGAVGELFF
TRBV10-2	TRBJ2-7	-	-	TGCGCCAGCAGTGGGGGGGGCTGGTCCTACGAGCAGTACTTC	CASSGGGWSYEQYF
TRBV20-1	TRBJ1-4	many	-	TGCAGTGCTAGAGATCCCCAGTCTCCGGGGGAAAAACTGTTTTTT	CSARDPQSPGEKLFF
TRBV10-3	TRBJ2-6	many	-	TGTGCCATCAGTGAGCCGTATACAAGCTCTGGGGCCAACGTCCTGACTTTC	CAISEPYTSSGANVLTF
TRBV20-1	TRBJ1-4	many	TRBD1	TGCAGTGCTACGCCCGGGACAGGGGACGAAAAACTGTTTTTT	CSATPGTGDEKLFF
TRBV5-1	TRBJ2-2	many	-	TGCGCCAGCAGCTTATTAGGGGCTACCACCGGGGAGCTGTTTTTT	CASSLLGATTGELFF
TRBV28	TRBJ2-1	once	-	TGTGCCAGCAGTTTTTCCGCCTACAACGCCTACAATGAGCAGTTCTTC	CASSFSAYNAYNEQFF
TRBV5-1	TRBJ1-3	-	-	TGCGCCAGTAGCACAGCCGGGACGGCTGGAAACACCATATATTTT	CASSTAGTAGNTIYF
TRBV20-1	TRBJ1-1	many	-	TGCAGTGCTAGACAGGGGTTTGAAGCTTTCTTT	CSARQGFEAFF
TRBV7-2	TRBJ2-2	many	-	TGTGCCAGCAGCCCGGGCAGGGTCGGGGAGCTGTTTTTT	CASSPGRVGELFF
TRBV24-1	TRBJ2-1	many	-	TGTGCCACCAGTCCCGCAGGGGGGAGCAATGAGCAGTTCTTC	CATSPAGGSNEQFF
TRBV29-1	TRBJ2-1	many	TRBD1	TGCAGCGCTCTCGGGACAGGGGCTAAATTATCCTACAATGAGCAGTTCTTC	CSALGTGAKLSYNEQFF
TRBV7-2	TRBJ2-5	many	-	TGTGCCAGCAGCCGACAGATCGCGGGAGAGACCCAGTACTTC	CASSRQIAGETQYF
TRBV20-1	TRBJ1-4	many	-	TGCAGTGCTAGTAGAGGGGAAGATGAAAAACTGTTTTTT	CSASRGEDEKLFF
TRBV20-1	TRBJ2-2	many	-	TGCAGTGCTTTTACGGGGGGCCGCACCGGGGAGCTGTTTTTT	CSAFTGGRTGELFF
TRBV20-1	TRBJ2-7	many	-	TGCAGTGCTAGATCGCCAACGCGATTCTCCTACGAGCAGTACTTC	CSARSPTRFSYEQYF
TRBV5-1	TRBJ1-1	many	-	TGCGCCAGCAGCCTGGACCCCCCAGGGTGGGTGAACACTGAAGCTTTCTTT	CASSLDPPGWVNTEAFF
TRBV12-3/TRBV12-4	TRBJ2-7	many	-	TGTGCCAGCAGCAACAGGGAAGCGGTGGAGCAGTACTTC	CASSNREAVEQYF
TRBV4-1	TRBJ1-1	many	-	TGCGCCAGCAGCCCAGTGCATGGGGCCGGGAACACTGAAGCTTTCTTT	CASSPVHGAGNTEAFF
TRBV10-3	TRBJ2-7	many	-	TGTGCCATCAGCCAGGGCCCAGGTAACGAGCAGTACTTC	CAISQGPGNEQYF
TRBV6-2/TRBV6-3	TRBJ2-1	many	TRBD2	TGTGCCAGCAGTTACCTAGCGGGGCCTGAGCAGTTCTTC	CASSYLAGPEQFF
TRBV5-5	TRBJ2-3	many	TRBD2	TGTGCCAGCAGCTTGATCATGGGTAGCGGGGGGGCTGATACGCAGTATTTT	CASSLIMGSGGADTQYF
TRBV3-1	TRBJ1-6	many	-	TGTGCCAGCAGCCAAGACTACAGGGCAAATAATTCACCCCTCCACTTT	CASSQDYRANNSPLHF
TRBV10-1	TRBJ2-5	many	-	TGCGCCAGCATCTGGCAGGGGTGGGAGACCCAGTACTTC	CASIWQGWETQYF
TRBV11-3	TRBJ2-1	-	-	TGTGCCAGCAGCTTAGACCCCACATATGAGCAGTTCTTC	CASSLDPTYEQFF
TRBV18	TRBJ1-6	few	-	TGTGCCAGCTCAATTTTCGGTTCACCCCTCAACTTT	CASSIFGSPLNF